A selection of T cell receptor beta chains follows, all from one sample in a study of lymphopenia after photon versus proton radiotherapy. Using immunoSEQ multiplex PCR, the repertoire was profiled, and TCRdb retains in-frame clones only, with some absent. The table lists some 55,000 clones, roughly 86% of them singletons. The specimen comprised peripheral blood, sampled from a patient treated with photon-based radiotherapy. Receptors originate from a man aged 35 to 55 with gastric cancer. CDR3s include the opening cysteine and the closing phenylalanine or tryptophan. A D gene is named only where the DNA matches it firmly. A clone size is listed for some rows: how often the clone was seen (once, few, many), or a class if it is expanded.

D gene: TRBD1; CDR3 length: 14; V gene: TRBV5-4; J gene: TRBJ2-5; clone size: NA; CDR3 DNA: TGTGCCAGCAGCCGGGACAGCTTCCAAGAGACCCAGTACTTC; CDR3 protein: CASSRDSFQETQYF
D gene: TRBD1; CDR3 length: 16; V gene: TRBV11-2; J gene: TRBJ1-6; clone size: NA; CDR3 DNA: TGTGCCAGCAGCTTAGGAGGACAGGTCTATAATTCACCCCTCCACTTT; CDR3 protein: CASSLGGQVYNSPLHF
D gene: TRBD2; CDR3 length: 16; V gene: TRBV7-9; J gene: TRBJ2-3; clone size: NA; CDR3 DNA: TGTGCCAGCAGCGTGACCACTAGCGGGGGGACAGATACGCAGTATTTT; CDR3 protein: CASSVTTSGGTDTQYF
D gene: TRBD1; CDR3 length: 17; V gene: TRBV6-1; J gene: TRBJ2-4; clone size: NA; CDR3 DNA: TGTGCCAGCAGTGCGATAACAGGGGGGCTTGGCAAAAACATTCAGTACTTC; CDR3 protein: CASSAITGGLGKNIQYF
D gene: NA; CDR3 length: 15; V gene: TRBV9; J gene: TRBJ1-2; clone size: NA; CDR3 DNA: TGTGCCAGCAGCGTAGATATGGGTGGTAACTATGGCTACACCTTC; CDR3 protein: CASSVDMGGNYGYTF
D gene: NA; CDR3 length: 14; V gene: TRBV9; J gene: TRBJ2-2; clone size: NA; CDR3 DNA: TGTGCCAGCAGCGTTTTACCGAACACCGGGGAGCTGTTTTTT; CDR3 protein: CASSVLPNTGELFF
D gene: NA; CDR3 length: 15; V gene: TRBV19; J gene: TRBJ2-1; clone size: NA; CDR3 DNA: TGTGCCAGTAGTATAGCCGGGCAGCTTAACAATGAGCAGTTCTTC; CDR3 protein: CASSIAGQLNNEQFF
D gene: NA; CDR3 length: 14; V gene: TRBV9; J gene: TRBJ1-2; clone size: once; CDR3 DNA: TGTGCCAGCAGCGTCGAAGGTGGGGTCTATGGCTACACCTTC; CDR3 protein: CASSVEGGVYGYTF
D gene: TRBD1; CDR3 length: 13; V gene: TRBV6-6; J gene: TRBJ1-5; clone size: NA; CDR3 DNA: TGTGCCAGCAGCCGACAGGGCGGTCAGCCCCAGCATTTT; CDR3 protein: CASSRQGGQPQHF
D gene: NA; CDR3 length: 14; V gene: TRBV18; J gene: TRBJ1-1; clone size: once; CDR3 DNA: TGTGCCAGCTCGCCCTGGACAGAAAACACTGAAGCTTTCTTT; CDR3 protein: CASSPWTENTEAFF
D gene: NA; CDR3 length: 16; V gene: TRBV30; J gene: TRBJ1-5; clone size: NA; CDR3 DNA: TGTGCCTGGAGTGGACCCGGGGCAGAGAGCAATCAGCCCCAGCATTTT; CDR3 protein: CAWSGPGAESNQPQHF
D gene: NA; CDR3 length: 13; V gene: TRBV30; J gene: TRBJ1-1; clone size: NA; CDR3 DNA: TGTGCCTGGAGTGTATCCATTTGGACTGAAGCTTTCTTT; CDR3 protein: CAWSVSIWTEAFF
D gene: NA; CDR3 length: 13; V gene: TRBV5-1; J gene: TRBJ2-1; clone size: NA; CDR3 DNA: TGCGCCAGCAGCTTGGGATATGAGAATGAGCAGTTCTTC; CDR3 protein: CASSLGYENEQFF
D gene: NA; CDR3 length: 12; V gene: TRBV25-1; J gene: TRBJ1-6; clone size: few; CDR3 DNA: TGTGCCAGCAGTGATCTTTATTCACCCCTCCACTTT; CDR3 protein: CASSDLYSPLHF
D gene: NA; CDR3 length: 12; V gene: TRBV10-3; J gene: TRBJ2-7; clone size: NA; CDR3 DNA: TGTGCCACCCTGGCCCCCTCCTACGAGCAGTACTTC; CDR3 protein: CATLAPSYEQYF
D gene: TRBD1; CDR3 length: 13; V gene: TRBV5-1; J gene: TRBJ2-5; clone size: NA; CDR3 DNA: TGCGCCAGCAGCTTCGGGACAGACGAGACCCAGTACTTC; CDR3 protein: CASSFGTDETQYF
D gene: NA; CDR3 length: 15; V gene: TRBV27; J gene: TRBJ2-5; clone size: few; CDR3 DNA: TGTGCCAGCAGTTTACGTCGAGGGGATCGAGAGACCCAGTACTTC; CDR3 protein: CASSLRRGDRETQYF
D gene: NA; CDR3 length: 15; V gene: TRBV7-9; J gene: TRBJ2-5; clone size: NA; CDR3 DNA: TGTGCCAGCAGCTTAATGTCCTCCCCAGGGGAGACCCAGTACTTC; CDR3 protein: CASSLMSSPGETQYF
D gene: NA; CDR3 length: 14; V gene: TRBV7-9; J gene: TRBJ2-7; clone size: NA; CDR3 DNA: TGTGCCAGCAGCTTAGGACAGGACGAGAGCCAGCAGTACTTC; CDR3 protein: CASSLGQDESQQYF
D gene: NA; CDR3 length: 16; V gene: TRBV30; J gene: TRBJ2-3; clone size: NA; CDR3 DNA: TGTGCCTGGAGTGTACCCGGGACACGGGGCGCAGATACGCAGTATTTT; CDR3 protein: CAWSVPGTRGADTQYF
D gene: NA; CDR3 length: 14; V gene: TRBV25-1; J gene: TRBJ1-6; clone size: NA; CDR3 DNA: TGTGCCAGCAGTGAATTTAGCCTAAATTCACCCCTCCACTTT; CDR3 protein: CASSEFSLNSPLHF
D gene: TRBD1; CDR3 length: 14; V gene: TRBV15; J gene: TRBJ2-7; clone size: NA; CDR3 DNA: TGTGCCACCAGCAGGGACAGGGGTCCCTACGAGCAGTACTTC; CDR3 protein: CATSRDRGPYEQYF